The 31 T cell receptor beta chains presented below share a single source sample, sequenced in a study of blood T cells in healthy people across ages. Through a sample-barcoded 5' primer and a J-beta primer mix, a second PCR was run for 7 to 11 cycles. TCRdb used MiXCR to reprocess the 5' RACE reads, holding one entry per CDR3 protein. This sample has 1.5 million or so distinct CDR3 sequences; about 43% occur once, and the top ten carry 7.9%. The specimen sequenced was blood. These receptors originate from a woman between 18 and 29 years old in good health.

V usage is TRBV28 and J usage is TRBJ2-7, with D possibly being TRBD2 (5 bases). This CDR3 has 12 amino acids. Germline V gene data show CDR1 as MDHEN and CDR2 as SYDVKM. V was clipped by 3 bases and J by 7 bases, with 10 bases between them. The CDR3 loop reads CASSFFQREQYF. The CDR3, as DNA: TGTGCCAGCAGTTTTTTCCAGCGGGAGCAGTACTTC.

This clonotype turned up a few times. The rearrangement links TRBV12-3 or TRBV12-4 to TRBJ2-3, with 9 bases matching TRBD2. V trimming: 6 bases; J trimming: 2 bases; junction bases outside the gene matches: 9. The CDR3 extends over 16 amino acids. The CDR3 reads CASSPSSGRNTDTQYF. CDR3 in DNA: TGTGCCAGCAGCCCATCAAGCGGGAGGAACACAGATACGCAGTATTTT.

The J gene is TRBJ2-1, the V gene TRBV29-1, with a tentative D call TRBD1 (5 bases). With 5 bases removed from V and 0 bases from J, the gap between germline ends came to 20 bases. CDR1 is SQVTM, CDR2 ANQGSEA, per germline. The CDR3 runs 17 residues. For the CDR3, the DNA is TGCAGCGTTAACTTACAACCAGGGCCAAGCTCCTACAATGAGCAGTTCTTC. Its translation: CSVNLQPGPSSYNEQFF.

In its sample, this clonotype was seen a few times. This rearrangement joins TRBV4-1 to TRBJ2-5; D is possibly TRBD1 (5 bases). The tail of the sequence fits TRBJ2-7 better, so the J call may be wrong. The CDR3 runs 15 residues. The V gene's germline CDR1 is MGHRA and CDR2 YSYEKL. CDR3 DNA: TGCGCCAGCAGCCAAGACAGGGTTCGGGCTGGCGAGCAGTACTTC. Amino acid sequence: CASSQDRVRAGEQYF.

The rearrangement links TRBV12-3 or TRBV12-4 to TRBJ2-7; D may be TRBD1 (6 bases). V dropped 8 bases and J dropped 4 bases, with 21 bases sitting between them. The CDR3 runs to 15 residues. The CDR3 protein is CASHKGFGQKYEQYF. Written as DNA, the CDR3 is TGTGCCAGCCACAAGGGCTTCGGACAGAAATACGAGCAGTACTTC.

The genes are TRBV10-3 and TRBJ1-2; D not certain. Germline assignment: CDR1 ENHRY and CDR2 SYGVKD. The V gene lost 3 bases and the J gene lost 8 bases, with 10 bases spanning the gap. CDR3 length equals 12 residues. CDR3 bases: TGTGCCATCAGTGATCTAAGTGAGGGCTACACCTTC. This codes for CAISDLSEGYTF.

The table lists this clonotype with many counts. This chain connects TRBV20-1 to TRBJ2-7; 8 positions agree with TRBD1. V lost 1 base, J lost 4 bases, and 0 bases stayed unmatched. Germline CDR1 is DFQATT and CDR2 is SNEGSKA (reference sequence). The CDR3 consists of 12 residues. As DNA, the CDR3 is TGCAGTGCTAGAGGACAGGGGTACGAGCAGTACTTC. This sequence encodes CSARGQGYEQYF.

As regards this clonotype: One junction end disagrees with the germline gene, perhaps due to a read error. CDR3 amino acids: CVSSPQPYGYTF. CDR3 bases: TGTGTCAGCAGTCCCCAGCCCTATGGCTACACCTTC. The genes are TRBV6-6 and TRBJ1-2; D is unclear. CDR3 length: 12 residues. Germline V gene data show CDR1 as MNHNY and CDR2 as SVGAGI (reference sequence).

This clonotype occurred a few times. The genes are TRBV20-1 and TRBJ2-5; the match to TRBD2 covers 9 bases. V lost 6 bases to trimming and J lost 2 bases; unmatched junction nucleotides: 7. The germline V gene has CDR1 DFQATT and CDR2 SNEGSKA (reference sequence). CDR3 length equals 14 residues. Here the CDR3 DNA reads TGCAGTGCATCGTCTAGCGGGACTCAAGAGACCCAGTACTTC. Its translation is CSASSSGTQETQYF.

The chain couples TRBV5-1 to TRBJ2-1, with a weak D call TRBD2 (5 bases). The germline V and J ends were trimmed by 3 bases and 6 bases, with 16 bases remaining between them. The CDR3 totals 15 residues. CDR1 is SGHRS and CDR2 is YFSETQ in the germline V gene. This CDR3 is CASSSFKGGPNEQFF. DNA for the CDR3: TGCGCCAGCAGCTCGTTCAAAGGAGGCCCCAATGAGCAGTTCTTC.

V is TRBV20-1 and J is TRBJ1-1, with D possibly matching TRBD1 (5 bases). The ends were cut back, 5 bases at V and 4 bases at J, with 17 bases in the middle. CDR1 DFQATT and CDR2 SNEGSKA come from the germline V gene (reference sequence). The CDR3 is 14 residues long. CDR3 amino acids: CSARIGTTGTEAFF. In DNA, the CDR3 is TGCAGTGCTCGAATAGGGACGACCGGCACTGAAGCTTTCTTT.

V gene TRBV2 combines with J gene TRBJ2-1; the D is unclear. The germline V and J ends were trimmed by 4 bases and 8 bases, with 15 bases remaining between them. Germline V gene sequence: CDR1 SNHLY, CDR2 FYNNEI. There are 14 residues in the CDR3. CDR3 nucleotide sequence: TGTGCCAGCAGTGGGATAACGGTTATAGATGAGCAGTTCTTC. Its translation is CASSGITVIDEQFF.

The chain has TRBV10-3 and TRBJ2-5; D is perhaps TRBD1 or TRBD2 (5 bases each). Deletions cut 7 bases from V and 11 bases from J, with 23 bases between. In germline, CDR1 is ENHRY, CDR2 SYGVKD. The CDR3 runs 14 residues. The CDR3 loop is CAITRDGIIDEQYF. For the CDR3, the DNA is TGTGCCATCACCCGGGACGGCATTATCGATGAGCAGTACTTC.

As for this clonotype: One end of the junction does not line up with germline, which may come from a read error. This chain links TRBV20-1 with TRBJ2-6; D assignment may be TRBD1 or TRBD2 (7 bases each). Germline V CDR1 and CDR2: DFQATT, SNEGSKA (reference sequence). The CDR3 is 17 amino acids. The CDR3, as DNA: TGCGGTGCTACACCGGGGAGGGGGCCCTCTGGGGCCAACGTCCTGACTTTC. Protein product: CGATPGRGPSGANVLTF.

The J gene is TRBJ2-1, the V gene TRBV20-1; a possible D gene is TRBD1 (6 bases). The CDR3 has 16 residues. Germline V gene sequence: CDR1 DFQATT, CDR2 SNEGSKA (reference sequence). Trimming left V 4 bases short and J 0 bases short, with 16 bases between. The CDR3 loop reads CSATYRGGSSYNEQFF. The DNA of the CDR3 is TGCAGTGCTACCTACCGTGGGGGCAGCTCCTACAATGAGCAGTTCTTC.

V gene TRBV7-2 combines with J gene TRBJ1-4; no reliable D call. Trimming shortened V by 3 bases and J by 8 bases, and 10 bases separated the two germline ends. Germline loops: CDR1 SGHTA, CDR2 FQGNSA. The CDR3 runs 13 residues. CDR3 protein: CASSFSRLEKLFF. CDR3 coding DNA: TGTGCCAGCAGCTTTTCGCGTCTAGAAAAACTGTTTTTT.

The rearrangement joins TRBV5-1 to TRBJ2-7; D is undetermined. CDR3 length: 13 residues. The V end lost 5 bases, the J end lost 7 bases, and 16 bases lay between the germline ends. Germline V gives CDR1 SGHRS, CDR2 YFSETQ. Here the CDR3 reads CASRTRSDNEQYF. As DNA, the CDR3 is TGCGCCAGCAGGACGAGGAGCGATAATGAGCAGTACTTC. The variable domain in full, with the rest retrieved from reference TRBV5-1 and TRBJ2-7, is KAGVTQTPRYLIKTRGQQVTLSCSPISGHRSVSWYQQTPGQGLQFLFEYFSETQRNKGNFPGRFSGRQFSNSRSEMNVSTLELGDSALYLCASRTRSDNEQYFGPGTRLTVT.

This clonotype has only a few counts. This rearrangement joins TRBV9 to TRBJ2-5; D is unclear. The CDR3 length is 12 residues. V lost 0 bases and J 4 bases, leaving 4 bases between the germline ends. Per the germline V gene, CDR1 is SGDLS and CDR2 is YYNGEE. The CDR3 nucleotides are TGTGCCAGCAGCGTAGTTGGAGAGACCCAGTACTTC. Amino acids: CASSVVGETQYF.

This rearrangement joins TRBV6-5 to TRBJ2-7, with D perhaps being TRBD1 or TRBD2 (5 bases each). Trimming pared 6 bases from V and 3 bases from J, leaving 18 bases between. This CDR3 has 15 amino acids. Per the germline V gene, CDR1 is MNHEY and CDR2 is SVGAGI. This CDR3 reads CASRVDGTVVYEQYF. CDR3 coding DNA: TGTGCCAGCAGGGTGGACGGGACGGTGGTCTACGAGCAGTACTTC.

J is TRBJ2-1 and V is TRBV29-1; D uncertain. Trimming took 4 bases from V and 13 from J, leaving 17 bases between them. This CDR3 contains 12 residues. Germline V lookup: CDR1 SQVTM, CDR2 ANQGSEA. CDR3 residues: CSVGVESETQFF. CDR3 DNA: TGCAGCGTTGGGGTGGAATCAGAGACCCAGTTCTTC.

CDR3: CASSPSLAGKPEETQYF. Written as DNA, the CDR3 is TGTGCCAGCAGCCCATCCCTAGCGGGGAAACCCGAAGAGACCCAGTACTTC. The rearrangement links TRBV7-9 to TRBJ2-7; 9 nucleotides align to TRBD2. With the DNA end fitting TRBJ2-5 better, the J assignment may be wrong. This CDR3 is 17 amino acids long. Germline CDR1 and CDR2: SEHNR and FQNEAQ (reference sequence).

The V gene is TRBV7-9, the J gene TRBJ2-1, with D tentatively TRBD2 (6 bases). Near its end, the DNA agrees better with TRBJ2-7, so the J call may be wrong. This CDR3 is 15 amino acids long. Per germline, CDR1 SEHNR and CDR2 FQNEAQ (reference sequence). DNA for the CDR3: TGTGCCAGCAGCCCTCTGGGGGACTCCTACAATGAGCAGTACTTC. Amino acid sequence: CASSPLGDSYNEQYF.

The chain uses TRBV28 and TRBJ2-5; possibly TRBD2 for D (6 bases). The CDR3 contains 12 residues. Germline-derived CDR1 and CDR2 are MDHEN and SYDVKM. V shed 5 bases and J shed 7 bases, with 11 bases lying between them. The CDR3 DNA is TGTGCCAGCAGTGGGGGGTGGTTGACCCAGTACTTC. Protein sequence: CASSGGWLTQYF. The full variable domain, with the rest looked up from reference TRBV28 and TRBJ2-5, is DVKVTQSSRYLVKRTGEKVFLECVQDMDHENMFWYRQDPGLGLRLIYFSYDVKMKEKGDIPEGYSVSREKKERFSLILESASTNQTSMYLCASSGGWLTQYFGPGTRLLVL.

This clonotype was seen a handful of times. The CDR3 is CASSLDAAPGWKQYF. Written as DNA, the CDR3 is TGTGCCAGCAGCTTAGACGCAGCCCCGGGGTGGAAGCAGTACTTC. This chain links TRBV7-8 with TRBJ2-7; a weak D match, TRBD2 (5 bases). This CDR3 has 15 residues. Germline V gene data show CDR1 as SGHVS and CDR2 as FQNEAQ. V lost 1 base, J lost 8 bases, and 18 bases lay in between.

V usage is TRBV20-1 and J usage is TRBJ2-7; D unresolved. Trimming stripped 0 bases from V and 0 bases from J, with 36 bases between. Germline V gene data show CDR1 as DFQATT and CDR2 as SNEGSKA (reference sequence). The CDR3 sequence is 23 residues long. CDR3 residues: CSARDEKSSVVSGVLSCSYEQYF. Written as DNA, the CDR3 is TGCAGTGCTAGAGACGAAAAGTCGAGTGTGGTCTCAGGAGTCTTAAGCTGCTCCTACGAGCAGTACTTC.

The chain couples TRBV6-4 to TRBJ1-2, with 10 bases lining up with TRBD1. This CDR3 region has 17 residues. V trimming: 4 bases; J trimming: 4 bases; junction bases outside the gene matches: 12. Per the germline V gene, CDR1 is MRHNA and CDR2 is SNTAGT. The CDR3 loop reads CASSVKLGQGGVYGYTF. CDR3 coding DNA: TGTGCCAGCAGTGTCAAGCTTGGACAGGGGGGAGTCTATGGCTACACCTTC.

This clonotype occurred many times. This chain joins TRBV6-4 and TRBJ2-1; D is uncertain. Between the trimmed V and J ends, which lost 6 bases and 9 bases, there was a span of 18 bases. The CDR3 is made up of 14 amino acids. Germline assignment: CDR1 MRHNA and CDR2 SNTAGT. CDR3 amino acids: CASSVSDGTSEQFF. CDR3 nucleotide sequence: TGTGCCAGCAGCGTATCCGATGGCACGAGTGAGCAGTTCTTC.

This clonotype showed up just a few times. V usage is TRBV6-2 or TRBV6-3 and J usage is TRBJ2-1; D could derive from TRBD1 or TRBD2 (8 bases each). The CDR3 contains 15 residues. Trimming left V 7 bases short and J 6 bases short, with 19 bases between. Germline assignment: CDR1 MNHEY and CDR2 SVGEGT. The CDR3 is CASNQGASGRNEQFF. CDR3 DNA: TGTGCCAGCAACCAGGGGGCTAGCGGGCGCAATGAGCAGTTCTTC.

This clonotype was recorded a few times. The V call is TRBV2, the J call TRBJ2-5; no firm D call. The CDR3 loop spans 10 amino acids. Germline assignment: CDR1 SNHLY and CDR2 FYNNEI. Deletions cut 1 base from V and 13 bases from J, with 7 bases between. For the CDR3, the DNA is TGTGCCAGCAGTGAAGGGAAGGGGTACTTC. It translates to CASSEGKGYF.

This clonotype was counted between two and nine times. The chain employs TRBV12-3 or TRBV12-4 and TRBJ2-7; 7 bases match TRBD2. V trimming: 5 bases; J trimming: 0 bases; junction bases outside the gene matches: 7. The CDR3 is 15 amino acids. The CDR3 here is CASSLASGPSYEQYF. For the CDR3, the DNA is TGTGCCAGCAGTCTCGCTAGCGGTCCCTCCTACGAGCAGTACTTC.

The gene calls are TRBV5-1 and TRBJ2-2; 7 positions match TRBD1. V was pared by 4 bases and J by 5 bases, with 11 bases of the junction left unmatched. The CDR3 has 16 amino acids. CDR1 and CDR2 (germline): SGHRS, YFSETQ. CDR3 nucleotide sequence: TGCGCCAGCAGCCTTTCGACAGGGCGCGGGACCGGGGAGCTGTTTTTT. This encodes CASSLSTGRGTGELFF. Based on the CDR3 plus reference TRBV5-1 and TRBJ2-2, the full variable domain is KAGVTQTPRYLIKTRGQQVTLSCSPISGHRSVSWYQQTPGQGLQFLFEYFSETQRNKGNFPGRFSGRQFSNSRSEMNVSTLELGDSALYLCASSLSTGRGTGELFFGEGSRLTVL.